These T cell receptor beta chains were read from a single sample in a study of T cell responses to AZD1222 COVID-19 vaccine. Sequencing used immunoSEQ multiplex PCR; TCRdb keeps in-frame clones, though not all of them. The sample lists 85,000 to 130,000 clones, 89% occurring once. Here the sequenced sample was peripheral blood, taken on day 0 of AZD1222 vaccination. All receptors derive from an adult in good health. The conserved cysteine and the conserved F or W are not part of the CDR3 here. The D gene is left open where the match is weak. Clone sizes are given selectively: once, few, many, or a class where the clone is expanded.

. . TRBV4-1 ASSQRTGIFTEAF
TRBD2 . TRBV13 ASSSRGLAGDQETQY
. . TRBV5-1 ASSLAEAGELF
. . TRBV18 ASSPILVRDLLLGEQY
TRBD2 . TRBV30 AWSVFAGGRSDTQY
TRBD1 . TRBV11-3 ASSFGTGENYEQY
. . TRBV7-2 ASSGGIGDEAF
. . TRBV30 AWSVGNEKLF
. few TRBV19 ASSDYDSSYEKLF
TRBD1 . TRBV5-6 ASSIRDRLGTEAF
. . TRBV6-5 ASTLRGLLFGELF
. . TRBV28 ASRQGGNNEQF
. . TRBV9 ASSVFPSHEQY
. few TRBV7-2 ASSLNTGGQPQH
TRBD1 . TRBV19 ASSTGQGQLFYNEQF
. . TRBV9 ASSVVGGSYEQY
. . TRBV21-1 ASSKATVTEAF
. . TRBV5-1 ASSSDLASYEQY
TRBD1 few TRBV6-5 ASSRETGGTGELF
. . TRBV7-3 ASSSLGGRRQTQY
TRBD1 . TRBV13 ASSSTGGNTEAF
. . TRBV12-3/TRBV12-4 ASSLDSFYEQY
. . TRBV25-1 ATQADSQSQY
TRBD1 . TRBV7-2 ASSFPRQGTNEKLF
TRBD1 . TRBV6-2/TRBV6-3 ASSYSTTGAWGTEAF
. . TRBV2 ASSERTDTQY
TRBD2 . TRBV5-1 ASSPGTSPSTDTQY
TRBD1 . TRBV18 ASSLNRDRANSPLH
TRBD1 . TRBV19 ASSLDRGGTEAF
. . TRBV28 ASSLTQGRQGEQY
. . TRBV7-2 ASTPGRVFDYGYT
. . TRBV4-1 ASSQGTLSNQPQH
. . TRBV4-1 ASSPQIASVGGRSDTQY
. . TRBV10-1 ASSDLYNEQF
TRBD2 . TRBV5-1 ASSPGQGGGTYNEQF
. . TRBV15 ATSNRQQLNEKLF
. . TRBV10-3 AIATGGYGYGYT
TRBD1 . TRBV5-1 ASSFWDRDYNEQF
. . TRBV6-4 ASSDEMDGEAF
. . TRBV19 ASRTTPQAGELF
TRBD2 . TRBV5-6 ASSSILAGTKETQY